Listed below are T cell receptor beta chains from one sample, sequenced in a study of cytomegalovirus exposure and HLA in healthy donors. The method was immunoSEQ multiplex PCR; TCRdb's version includes in-frame clones alone and lacks a portion of them. The sample contains some 160,000 clones, more than 75% of which appear only once. Sequences were obtained from PBMCs. The receptors come from a man aged 18 to 29 in good health and CMV-seronegative. The CDR3 runs from the conserved cysteine through the conserved F or W. D genes are given only for firm matches. Clone sizes are given selectively: once, few, many, or a class where the clone is expanded.

D gene: TRBD1
V gene: TRBV27
J gene: TRBJ2-2
clone size: once
CDR3 DNA: TGTGCCAGCAGTTCACAGGACAGGGGGGATTTCGGGGAGCTGTTTTTT
CDR3 protein: CASSSQDRGDFGELFF

D gene: TRBD1
V gene: TRBV6-5
J gene: TRBJ1-5
clone size: .
CDR3 DNA: TGTGCCAGCAGGGGACAGGGACGTCAGCCCCAGCATTTT
CDR3 protein: CASRGQGRQPQHF

D gene: .
V gene: TRBV4-3
J gene: TRBJ1-5
clone size: .
CDR3 DNA: TGCGCCAGCAGCCAAGAGTATCCGGGGGTAGGACAGCCCCAGCATTTT
CDR3 protein: CASSQEYPGVGQPQHF

D gene: TRBD1
V gene: TRBV9
J gene: TRBJ1-2
clone size: .
CDR3 DNA: TGTGCCAGCGGTACGGGACAGGGGAGTGACTATGGCTACACCTTC
CDR3 protein: CASGTGQGSDYGYTF

D gene: .
V gene: TRBV29-1
J gene: TRBJ2-7
clone size: .
CDR3 DNA: TGCAGCGTTGAAGAAAACGACATCAGGCAGTACTTC
CDR3 protein: CSVEENDIRQYF

D gene: TRBD2
V gene: TRBV29-1
J gene: TRBJ2-7
clone size: once
CDR3 DNA: TGCAGCGTTGAAGCTAGCGGGGAAGCCTACGAGCAGTACTTC
CDR3 protein: CSVEASGEAYEQYF

D gene: .
V gene: TRBV5-1
J gene: TRBJ1-1
clone size: .
CDR3 DNA: TGCGCCAGCAGCCCGTACAGGGTCGGGAACACTGAAGCTTTCTTT
CDR3 protein: CASSPYRVGNTEAFF

D gene: TRBD1
V gene: TRBV4-2
J gene: TRBJ2-7
clone size: few
CDR3 DNA: TGTGCCAGCAGCAAGGGGACAGGGGGCTACGAGCAGTACTTC
CDR3 protein: CASSKGTGGYEQYF

D gene: .
V gene: TRBV28
J gene: TRBJ2-2
clone size: .
CDR3 DNA: TGTGCCACACGATCGGCGAACACCGGGGAGCTGTTTTTT
CDR3 protein: CATRSANTGELFF

D gene: TRBD1
V gene: TRBV28
J gene: TRBJ1-2
clone size: .
CDR3 DNA: TGTGCCAGCAGCGGACAGGGAGACGGCTACACCTTC
CDR3 protein: CASSGQGDGYTF

D gene: TRBD1
V gene: TRBV2
J gene: TRBJ2-7
clone size: .
CDR3 DNA: TGTGCCAGCGACAGGGGCTCCTACGAGCAGTACTTC
CDR3 protein: CASDRGSYEQYF

D gene: .
V gene: TRBV10-2
J gene: TRBJ1-1
clone size: .
CDR3 DNA: TGCGCCAGCAGGCCCGGTGAGGCATCTAGGTTGACTTTCTTT
CDR3 protein: CASRPGEASRLTFF

D gene: .
V gene: TRBV9
J gene: TRBJ1-1
clone size: .
CDR3 DNA: TGTGCCAGCAGCGTCAGGGGAACCGATATCACTGAAGCTTTCTTT
CDR3 protein: CASSVRGTDITEAFF

D gene: .
V gene: TRBV5-1
J gene: TRBJ1-4
clone size: .
CDR3 DNA: TGCGCCAGCATTCAAAATCCAGGGGATGAAAAACTGTTTTTT
CDR3 protein: CASIQNPGDEKLFF

D gene: TRBD2
V gene: TRBV5-4
J gene: TRBJ2-5
clone size: .
CDR3 DNA: TGTGCCAGCAGCCAGGTGGTAGCGGGGTCCCAAGAGACCCAGTACTTC
CDR3 protein: CASSQVVAGSQETQYF

D gene: TRBD2
V gene: TRBV27
J gene: TRBJ2-5
clone size: .
CDR3 DNA: TGTGCCAGCAGTTTAGCGGGAGGAGAGACCCAGTACTTC
CDR3 protein: CASSLAGGETQYF

D gene: TRBD1
V gene: TRBV28
J gene: TRBJ2-2
clone size: .
CDR3 DNA: TGTGCCAGCAGCCGTGAACAGGGGGCAGGCGGGGAGCTGTTTTTT
CDR3 protein: CASSREQGAGGELFF

D gene: .
V gene: TRBV7-9
J gene: TRBJ2-1
clone size: few
CDR3 DNA: TGTGCCAGCAGCCCCGACAGTAAGCAGTTCTTC
CDR3 protein: CASSPDSKQFF

D gene: .
V gene: TRBV9
J gene: TRBJ1-3
clone size: .
CDR3 DNA: TGTGCCAGCAGCGTAGGGCAGGAAAAAGTATACTCTGGAAACACCATATATTTT
CDR3 protein: CASSVGQEKVYSGNTIYF

D gene: .
V gene: TRBV27
J gene: TRBJ1-4
clone size: .
CDR3 DNA: TGTGCCAGCAGTTTGGTAAAGGGGAAAGAAAAACTGTTTTTT
CDR3 protein: CASSLVKGKEKLFF

D gene: .
V gene: TRBV6-1
J gene: TRBJ1-1
clone size: .
CDR3 DNA: TGTGCCAGCAGTGGACAGTTTTCCGACACTGAAGCTTTCTTT
CDR3 protein: CASSGQFSDTEAFF

D gene: .
V gene: TRBV15
J gene: TRBJ1-2
clone size: .
CDR3 DNA: TGTGCCACCAGCAGAGATTGGGGAGCTAACTATGGCTACACCTTC
CDR3 protein: CATSRDWGANYGYTF

D gene: .
V gene: TRBV7-9
J gene: TRBJ1-2
clone size: .
CDR3 DNA: TGTGCCAGCAGCTTAGTCGAGGCGGGAAGAGGATATGGCTACACCTTC
CDR3 protein: CASSLVEAGRGYGYTF

D gene: .
V gene: TRBV29-1
J gene: TRBJ2-5
clone size: .
CDR3 DNA: TGCAGCGTTGAATCCCCGCCAGGGGACCAAGAGACCCAGTACTTC
CDR3 protein: CSVESPPGDQETQYF

D gene: TRBD1
V gene: TRBV2
J gene: TRBJ1-5
clone size: .
CDR3 DNA: TGTGCCAGCTACAGGGGTAGGGGTCAGCCCCAGCATTTT
CDR3 protein: CASYRGRGQPQHF

D gene: TRBD2
V gene: TRBV4-1
J gene: TRBJ2-7
clone size: .
CDR3 DNA: TGCGCCAGCAGCCACCGAGCCAGCGGGGTGACCTACGAGCAGTACTTC
CDR3 protein: CASSHRASGVTYEQYF

D gene: .
V gene: TRBV11-3
J gene: TRBJ2-2
clone size: .
CDR3 DNA: TGTGCCAGCAGCAAAAGTGAGATCGGGGAGCTGTTTTTT
CDR3 protein: CASSKSEIGELFF

D gene: .
V gene: TRBV27
J gene: TRBJ2-7
clone size: .
CDR3 DNA: TGTGCCAGCACCCCCCGGGCGGGCCTCAGCCCCTACGAGCAGTACTTC
CDR3 protein: CASTPRAGLSPYEQYF

D gene: TRBD1
V gene: TRBV14
J gene: TRBJ2-5
clone size: .
CDR3 DNA: TGTGCCAGCAGCCAAGCCCCGGGACAGGGTAGGGAGACCCAGTACTTC
CDR3 protein: CASSQAPGQGRETQYF

D gene: .
V gene: TRBV14
J gene: TRBJ2-7
clone size: few
CDR3 DNA: TGTGCCAGCAGCCAGTTCACCTACGAGCAGTACTTC
CDR3 protein: CASSQFTYEQYF

D gene: .
V gene: TRBV27
J gene: TRBJ2-5
clone size: .
CDR3 DNA: TGTGCCAGCAGTCCAAGGGGCGAGGTAGGGAAGACCCAGTACTTC
CDR3 protein: CASSPRGEVGKTQYF

D gene: .
V gene: TRBV7-2
J gene: TRBJ2-7
clone size: once
CDR3 DNA: TGTGCCAGCAGCTTTACCGGGGAATCCTACGAGCAGTACTTC
CDR3 protein: CASSFTGESYEQYF

D gene: TRBD1
V gene: TRBV29-1
J gene: TRBJ1-2
clone size: .
CDR3 DNA: TGCAGCGCTTCCTATGAAGGACAGGAGTTCGGCTACACCTTC
CDR3 protein: CSASYEGQEFGYTF

D gene: TRBD2
V gene: TRBV30
J gene: TRBJ2-1
clone size: .
CDR3 DNA: TGCGCCACTAGCGGGGAGACATACAATGAGCAGTTCTTC
CDR3 protein: CATSGETYNEQFF

D gene: .
V gene: TRBV12-1
J gene: TRBJ1-1
clone size: .
CDR3 DNA: TGTGCCGGACCAGGGGGCGAAGCTTTCTTT
CDR3 protein: CAGPGGEAFF

D gene: .
V gene: TRBV27
J gene: TRBJ2-2
clone size: .
CDR3 DNA: TGTGCCAGCAGTCCTGGGACACTGAACACCGGGGAGCTGTTTTTT
CDR3 protein: CASSPGTLNTGELFF

D gene: .
V gene: TRBV4-1
J gene: TRBJ2-2
clone size: .
CDR3 DNA: TGCGCCAGCAGCCAAGGGCCGACAGGATTAGTACCCGGGGAGCTGTTTTTT
CDR3 protein: CASSQGPTGLVPGELFF

D gene: .
V gene: TRBV13
J gene: TRBJ1-1
clone size: .
CDR3 DNA: TGTGCCAGCAGCTTAGACAGTTCCCCCGATGGAGCTTTCTTT
CDR3 protein: CASSLDSSPDGAFF

D gene: .
V gene: TRBV25-1
J gene: TRBJ2-1
clone size: .
CDR3 DNA: TGTGCCAGCAGCGACTCCTCCTATGAGCAGTTCTTC
CDR3 protein: CASSDSSYEQFF

D gene: .
V gene: TRBV27
J gene: TRBJ2-6
clone size: .
CDR3 DNA: TGTGCCAGCAGCCAGTTTCACGGGTACTCTGGGGCCAACGTCCTGACTTTC
CDR3 protein: CASSQFHGYSGANVLTF

D gene: .
V gene: TRBV14
J gene: TRBJ1-1
clone size: .
CDR3 DNA: TGTGCCAGCAGCCGTAGGGGGGGGCCGAACACTGAAGCTTTCTTT
CDR3 protein: CASSRRGGPNTEAFF

D gene: .
V gene: TRBV7-2
J gene: TRBJ2-1
clone size: .
CDR3 DNA: TGTGCCAGCAGCTTAGTTATTCGAGATGAGCAGTTCTTC
CDR3 protein: CASSLVIRDEQFF

D gene: .
V gene: TRBV5-1
J gene: TRBJ1-3
clone size: .
CDR3 DNA: TGCGCCAGCAGCTTGGGTGAGCTTACCTCTGGAAACACCATATATTTT
CDR3 protein: CASSLGELTSGNTIYF

D gene: .
V gene: TRBV11-2
J gene: TRBJ2-5
clone size: once
CDR3 DNA: TGTGCCAGCAGCTTTAATGCGGGGGAGACCCAGTACTTC
CDR3 protein: CASSFNAGETQYF

D gene: .
V gene: TRBV7-9
J gene: TRBJ2-1
clone size: .
CDR3 DNA: TGTGCCAGCAGCTTAGTGATGGCTAGCAATACCTACAATGAGCAGTTCTTC
CDR3 protein: CASSLVMASNTYNEQFF

D gene: .
V gene: TRBV5-1
J gene: TRBJ1-1
clone size: .
CDR3 DNA: TGCGCCAGCAGCTTGGCCGAGGTAATGAACACTGAAGCTTTCTTT
CDR3 protein: CASSLAEVMNTEAFF

D gene: .
V gene: TRBV27
J gene: TRBJ2-1
clone size: .
CDR3 DNA: TGTGCCAGCACCGCTCGTAGCGTTGGATACAATGAGCAGTTCTTC
CDR3 protein: CASTARSVGYNEQFF

D gene: .
V gene: TRBV18
J gene: TRBJ1-2
clone size: few
CDR3 DNA: TGTGCCAGCTCACTCAGGGGCCCTGGCTACACCTTC
CDR3 protein: CASSLRGPGYTF

D gene: .
V gene: TRBV10-3
J gene: TRBJ1-5
clone size: .
CDR3 DNA: TGTGCCATCAGTGGGGGGGGAAATCAGCCCCAGCATTTT
CDR3 protein: CAISGGGNQPQHF

D gene: .
V gene: TRBV5-8
J gene: TRBJ2-7
clone size: .
CDR3 DNA: TGTGCCAGCAGCTTGGAAGGCAGGGTCGGGTACGAGCAGTACTTC
CDR3 protein: CASSLEGRVGYEQYF

D gene: .
V gene: TRBV5-5
J gene: TRBJ2-7
clone size: .
CDR3 DNA: TGTGCCAGCAGCTTGCAGACAGAATTAGAGCAGTACTTC
CDR3 protein: CASSLQTELEQYF

D gene: .
V gene: TRBV28
J gene: TRBJ2-6
clone size: .
CDR3 DNA: TGTGCCAGCAGGTCCCCCCTTAAGGCGGACTCTGGGGCCAACGTCCTGACTTTC
CDR3 protein: CASRSPLKADSGANVLTF

D gene: .
V gene: TRBV27
J gene: TRBJ1-2
clone size: .
CDR3 DNA: TGTGCCAGCAGCCGACAGTTGAACTATGGCTACACCTTC
CDR3 protein: CASSRQLNYGYTF